This T cell receptor beta chain was recorded in a study of T cell responses to AZD1222 COVID-19 vaccine. Only in-frame clones appear in the TCRdb table, and some are missing; sequencing was by immunoSEQ multiplex PCR. The repertoire includes 150,000 to 200,000 clones, about 92% of them detected once, and 0.9% sits in the top ten. Germline loops: CDR1 SGHTA, CDR2 FQGNSA. J gave up 0 bases and V 6 bases, and 3 bases lay outside the gene matches. This CDR3 is 14 amino acids long. General study results and limits: White British donors predominated, females outnumbered males, and clonal diversity was possibly underestimated. The CD4 TCRs associated with vaccination extended across spike and predominated at 160-218 and 743-854. None of the repertoires were sampled until the peak T cell response had passed.

Worth noting for this clone: As yet, its antigen is unknown.

The V and J genes are TRBV7-2 and TRBJ2-5, with 8 bases fitting TRBD2. The TCR sequence derives from an adult in good health. This material consisted of peripheral blood, taken on day 0 of AZD1222 vaccination. The chain's CDR3 is CASRSGGDQETQYF. CDR3 sequence (DNA): TGTGCCAGCAGATCGGGAGGGGACCAAGAGACCCAGTACTTC.